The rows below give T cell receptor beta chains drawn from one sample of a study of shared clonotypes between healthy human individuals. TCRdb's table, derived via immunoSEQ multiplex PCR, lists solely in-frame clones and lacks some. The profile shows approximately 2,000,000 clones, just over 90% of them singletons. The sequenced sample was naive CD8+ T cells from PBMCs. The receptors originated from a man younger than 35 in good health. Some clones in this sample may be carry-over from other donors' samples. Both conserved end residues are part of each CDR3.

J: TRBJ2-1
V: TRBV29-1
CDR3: CSVDGLASYNEQFF

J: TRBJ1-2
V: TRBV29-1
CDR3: CSVVGGALYYGYTF

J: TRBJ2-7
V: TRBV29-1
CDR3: CSVLAGGKRERPYEQYF

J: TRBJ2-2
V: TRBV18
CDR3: CASSPDRAAGELFF

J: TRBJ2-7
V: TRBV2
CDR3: CASNQLLRTGERYEQYF

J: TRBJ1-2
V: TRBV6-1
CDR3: CASSEYLGGGYTF

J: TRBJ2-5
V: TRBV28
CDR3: CASRTGGPGETQYF

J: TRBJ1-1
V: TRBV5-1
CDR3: CASSLTGQGVGTEAFF

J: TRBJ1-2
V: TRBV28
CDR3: CASSLGRDGYGYTF

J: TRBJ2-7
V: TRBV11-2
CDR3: CASSLGGSYEQYF

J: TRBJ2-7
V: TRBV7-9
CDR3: CASSGTQGGRTSYEQYF

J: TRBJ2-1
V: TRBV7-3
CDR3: CASSSTSVGEQFF

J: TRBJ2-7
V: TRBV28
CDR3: CASSSLDGFDYEQYF

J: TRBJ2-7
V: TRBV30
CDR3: CAWSPPGTESYEQYF

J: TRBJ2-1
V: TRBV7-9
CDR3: CASSEREGFDEQFF

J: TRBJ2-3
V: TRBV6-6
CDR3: CASMGLAGGEYAPF

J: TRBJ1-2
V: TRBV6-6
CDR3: CASSYSKRESNYGYTF

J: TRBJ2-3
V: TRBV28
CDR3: CASTATGAAGADTQYF

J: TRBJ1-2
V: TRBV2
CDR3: CASSETANYGYTF

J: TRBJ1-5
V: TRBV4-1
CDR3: CASSQLHDQPQHF

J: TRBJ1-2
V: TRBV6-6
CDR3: CASSRVLIDVNYGYTF

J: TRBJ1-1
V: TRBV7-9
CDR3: CASSSAKGRSTEAFF

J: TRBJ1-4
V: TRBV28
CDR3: CASSLGLQPTNEKLFF

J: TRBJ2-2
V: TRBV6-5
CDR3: CASSFVVWDTGELFF

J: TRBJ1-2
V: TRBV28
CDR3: CASSDLNTYNYGYTF

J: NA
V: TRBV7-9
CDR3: CASSRDRANEQYF

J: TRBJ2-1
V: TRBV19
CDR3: CASTGNGFYNEQFF

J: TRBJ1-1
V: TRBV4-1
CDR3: CASSQSTNSREAFF

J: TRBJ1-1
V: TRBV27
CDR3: CASCPQGLNTEAFF

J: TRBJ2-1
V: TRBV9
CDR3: CASSVSRSSYNEQFF

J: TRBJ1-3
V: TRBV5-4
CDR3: CASSLGSSGNTIYF

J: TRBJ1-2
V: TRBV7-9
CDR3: CASSTGGALDGYTF

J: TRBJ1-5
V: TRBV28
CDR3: CASRPRQGIPPQHF

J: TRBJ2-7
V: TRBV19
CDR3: CASSIGPGGYEQYF

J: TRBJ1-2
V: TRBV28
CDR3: CASSSAGGPTTTF

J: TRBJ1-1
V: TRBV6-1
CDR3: CASSERAAPNTEAFF

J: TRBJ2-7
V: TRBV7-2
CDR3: CASSARTGWSYEQYF

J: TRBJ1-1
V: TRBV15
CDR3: CATSRDRGQGETGMNTEAFF

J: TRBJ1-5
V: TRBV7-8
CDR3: CASSPWTEGNQPQHF

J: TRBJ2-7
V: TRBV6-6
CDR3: CASSYGDSTYEQYF

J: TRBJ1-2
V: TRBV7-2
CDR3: CASSLARGSNYGYTF

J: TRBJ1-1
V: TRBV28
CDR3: CASSQIREGHMNTEAFF

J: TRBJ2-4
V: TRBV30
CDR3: CAWSSGRATNIQYF

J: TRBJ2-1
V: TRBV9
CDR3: CASSVAGIIRLAGDNEQFF

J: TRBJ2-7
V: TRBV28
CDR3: CASSSGTGKNEQYF

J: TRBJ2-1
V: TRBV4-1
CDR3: CASSQDHNEQFF

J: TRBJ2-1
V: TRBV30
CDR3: CAWSAGLAGRNEQFF

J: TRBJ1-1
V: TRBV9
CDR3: CASTAGVGTEAFF

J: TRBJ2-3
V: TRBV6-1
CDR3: CASSEALPGHYMVSQDTQYF

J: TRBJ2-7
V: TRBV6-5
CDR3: CASSYPTGTETYEQYF

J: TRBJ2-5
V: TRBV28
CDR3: CASSLLPGTSGTGPLETQYF